The following is a T cell receptor (beta chain) sequence with its context. The antigen is unknown. The PCR made use of 60 Vbeta and 13 Jbeta primers. In the original processing: In a later analysis, about 9.9 million of approximately 86 million unique beta chains occurred in at least two donors. Using immunoSEQ multiplex PCR, the repertoire was profiled, and TCRdb retains in-frame clones only, with some absent. V, J and clone size derive from that table, while D and trimming were established from the DNA sequence. The table records fewer than 200,000 clones, roughly 77% of them present only once. The CDR3 runs to 19 residues. Germline V gene lookup returns CDR1 SGHVS and CDR2 FQNEAQ. With 7 bases clipped from V and 4 bases from J, the junction kept 20 bases outside the gene matches. This specimen comes from a study of cytomegalovirus exposure and HLA in healthy donors. Study-wide context: HLA-typed donors contributed some 77 million unique TCRs, which were held in an early data release. Findings and limits, study-wide: A few of the chains that were CMV-associated were confirmed in vitro to be specific for CMV antigens. Some V segments (TRBV6-2 and TRBV6-3 among them) were excluded as indistinguishable.

The chain uses TRBV7-8 and TRBJ2-3; 10 nucleotides align to TRBD2. The clonotype originates from a man in his forties or fifties in good health and CMV-seropositive. Sequenced material: PBMCs. For the CDR3, the DNA is TGTGCCAGCACGCAAGAGGAAGTGGAGCGGGAGGGCCGGGCAGATACGCAGTATTTT. As protein: CASTQEEVEREGRADTQYF.